This T cell receptor (beta chain) was sequenced for a study of blood T cells in healthy people across ages. Overall study results and limits: Since the PBMCs were unsorted, naive and antigen-experienced cells could not be conclusively compared.

The sample holds a few counts of this clonotype. Its specificity is not known. The CDR3 extends over 14 amino acids. The V end was cut by 3 bases, the J end by 10 bases, with 16 bases between. The germline V gene encodes CDR1 DFQATT and CDR2 SNEGSKA (reference sequence). A sample-barcoded 5' primer and a J-beta primer mix were used in a second PCR of about 7 to 12 cycles. The template-switch adaptor was a 5' adaptor with 12 random nucleotides. It tagged each cDNA molecule. MiXCR, run by TCRdb on the 5' RACE reads, gives a single entry per CDR3 protein. The table lists about 620,000 distinct CDR3 sequences, roughly 21% of them singletons.

The specimen sequenced was blood. The genes are TRBV20-1 and TRBJ1-6; possibly TRBD1 for D (5 bases). This TCR was recovered from a man between 65 and 80 years old in good health. CDR3 DNA sequence: TGCAGTGCTAGGCCGGGGGGGTCACGCTCACCCCTCCACTTT. Translated, it gives CSARPGGSRSPLHF.